The T cell receptor (beta chain) described here comes from a study of blood T cell repertoires in COVID-19 (dated by TCRdb to the early 2020s). About the full investigation: Samples covering the acute and convalescent phases of COVID-19 were provided by collaborators in the United States, Italy and Spain. A de-identified subject ID, COVID-19 status, age in years and sex were almost always included in the sample metadata. The dataset comprised deeply sampled blood TCRbeta repertoires from subjects exposed to, actively infected with, or recovered from COVID-19. Where HLA class I and class II types were available, the types were taken from metadata supplied by the sample provider, not from assay-based typing. The material from the prospective study consisted of cDNA or gDNA derived from T cells, B-cell-depleted T cells, or PBMCs. The repertoires were released in a freely available public database intended as a resource for research on the immune response to SARS-CoV-2. The samples were drawn from the first 160 participants of the ongoing ImmuneRACE study and from over 950 subjects provided by 6 global collaborators.

Comment on this clone: It lacks a known antigen. Per-base quality was not reported, and no clone a single base away is much larger than it.

For CDR1 and CDR2, the germline V gene lists SGHTA and FQGNSA. The CDR3 goes from the cysteine to the phenylalanine over 12 residues. The read is trimmed to its CDR3 DNA, 36 bases read in frame from base 1. V is pared back by 5 bases and J by 9 bases, with 13 bases lying between the germline termini. Overall study outcomes, separate from this receptor: Clinical and demographic metadata were provided uncurated, with the amount varying by source and participant.

The immunoSEQ Assay, a bias-controlled multiplex PCR, was used to amplify TCRbeta CDR3 regions from genomic DNA. As for the authors' bioinformatics: Within the assay, amplification of reference gene primers was used to estimate how many nucleated cells each sample contained. To quantify the absolute abundance of each unique TCRbeta CDR3 rearrangement, sequence reads were collapsed and filtered. For each sample, productive Simpson clonality was calculated as the square root of Simpson's diversity index over productive rearrangements. TCRdb took this table from immuneACCESS and kept in-frame rearrangements with V and J called. Such tables lack part of the clones; where checked against another copy, unresolved V genes explain under half of the gap, and the rest is unexplained. V, J and clone size were drawn from that table, and D and trimming were deduced from the DNA. Counted in this sample were fewer than 300,000 clones; 91% of them appeared once. The top ten clones comprise around 2% of the sample.

One collaborating source in Seattle enrolled patients during active infection and followed them longitudinally through the course of disease. Collaborating institutions collected whole blood in K2EDTA tubes following their own protocols. For TCRbeta analysis, collaborator samples were shipped as frozen whole blood, as isolated PBMCs, or as DNA extracted from either sample type. The sequence derives from a woman in her thirties with COVID-19, enrolled during active disease. The sample taken for sequencing was peripheral blood. The sequence links TRBV7-2 to TRBJ1-1; there is no confident call for the D gene. The DNA is TGTGCCAGCAGCCTCGGACTGAGCCAAGCTTTCTTT. Translated, this is CASSLGLSQAFF.